The 24 T cell receptor beta chains presented below share a single source sample, sequenced in a study of shared T cell receptors in the human thymus. Some clones are missing from TCRdb's copy, which holds only in-frame ones; the method was immunoSEQ multiplex PCR. The repertoire has roughly 550,000 clones, around 78% of them found once; the top ten carry around 0.013%. These data also formed part of another study, on human thymus T cells.

Specimen: thymocytes. These receptor sequences come from a boy under two years old with a congenital heart defect.

The chain joins TRBV7-9 to TRBJ2-3, with TRBD1 identical over 7 bases. The CDR3 is 16 amino acids. The V gene's germline CDR1 is SEHNR and CDR2 FQNEAQ (reference sequence). J was trimmed by 2 bases and V by 4 bases; bases with no gene match: 9. For the CDR3, the DNA is TGTGCCAGCAGCTACCGGGACAGATTTACCACAGATACGCAGTATTTT. Protein: CASSYRDRFTTDTQYF.

This chain uses TRBV7-4 with TRBJ1-5; TRBD1 aligns across 7 bases. The germline V gene encodes CDR1 SGHVT and CDR2 SQSDAQ. The J segment lost 4 bases and the V segment lost 6 bases, leaving 15 bases of the junction unmatched. The CDR3 consists of 17 residues. The DNA of the CDR3 is TGTGCCAGCAGGCGGACAGGCTTACCGGTGGATAATCAGCCCCAGCATTTT. It encodes CASRRTGLPVDNQPQHF.

The chain couples TRBV4-1 to TRBJ1-4; 7 nucleotides agree with TRBD1. The CDR3 consists of 14 residues. J gave up 7 bases and V 0 bases, and 2 bases lay outside the gene matches. The germline CDR1 and CDR2 sequences are MGHRA and YSYEKL. CDR3 nucleotide sequence: TGCGCCAGCAGCCAAGAGAGGGACAGTGAAAAACTGTTTTTT. Its protein product is CASSQERDSEKLFF.

The chain uses TRBV4-3 and TRBJ1-5; tentative D call: TRBD1 (5 bases). The V end lost 0 bases, the J end lost 6 bases, and 15 bases lay between the germline ends. This CDR3 comprises 16 residues. Germline-derived CDR1 and CDR2 are LGHNA and YSLEER. Here the CDR3 reads CASSQDPAGPFQPQHF. The CDR3 nucleotides are TGCGCCAGCAGCCAAGATCCCGCAGGGCCTTTTCAGCCCCAGCATTTT.

This clone is a singleton in its sample. The chain is built from TRBV27 and TRBJ2-1, with 7 bases aligning to TRBD2. Per the germline V gene, CDR1 is MNHEY and CDR2 is SMNVEV (reference sequence). V was pared by 10 bases and J by 2 bases, with 11 bases of the junction left unmatched. The CDR3 sequence is 15 residues long. CDR3 sequence: CATGGTSRTYNEQFF. In DNA form, the CDR3 reads TGTGCCACCGGGGGGACGTCCAGGACCTACAATGAGCAGTTCTTC.

The J gene is TRBJ1-2, the V gene TRBV28; TRBD1 agrees at 7 bases. The CDR3 spans 15 residues. Germline V lookup: CDR1 MDHEN, CDR2 SYDVKM. V shed 4 bases, J shed 0 bases, and the junction held 5 bases outside the gene matches. CDR3 sequence: CASSCRTGANYGYTF. The CDR3 DNA reads as TGTGCCAGCAGTTGCCGGACAGGAGCTAACTATGGCTACACCTTC.

The V gene is TRBV2, the J gene TRBJ2-1; weak D call: TRBD2 (5 bases). Germline V gene sequence: CDR1 SNHLY, CDR2 FYNNEI. CDR3 size: 19 residues. V lost 2 bases, J lost 3 bases, and 23 bases lay in between. The CDR3, as DNA: TGTGCCAGCAGTGAACTGGCAGGAGCTAGTGGAGGCTACTACAATGAGCAGTTCTTC. This translates into CASSELAGASGGYYNEQFF.

The chain joins TRBV30 to TRBJ2-1; D is unclear. Per the germline V gene, CDR1 is GTSNPN and CDR2 is SVGIG (reference sequence). There are 16 residues in the CDR3. Trimming left V 3 bases short and J 2 bases short, with 17 bases between. For the CDR3, the DNA is TGTGCCTGGAGGCCGCCAGCAGGCTGGCCCTACAATGAGCAGTTCTTC. It is translated as CAWRPPAGWPYNEQFF. Looking up the rest from reference TRBV30 and TRBJ2-1 gives the full variable domain: SQTIHQWPATLVQPVGSPLSLECTVEGTSNPNLYWYRQAAGRGLQLLFYSVGIGQISSEVPQNLSASRPQDRQFILSSKKLLLSDSGFYLCAWRPPAGWPYNEQFFGPGTRLTVL.

This sequence joins TRBV30 and TRBJ2-1, with 11 bases that match TRBD2. Germline assignment: CDR1 GTSNPN and CDR2 SVGIG (reference sequence). This CDR3 contains 22 residues. The junction had 26 bases not matched to a gene; V was cut back by 1 base and J by 6 bases. CDR3 amino acids: CAWSDPGTCGTSGMGLSNEQFF. The CDR3 nucleotides read TGTGCCTGGAGTGATCCAGGAACCTGTGGGACTAGCGGTATGGGGCTCTCCAATGAGCAGTTCTTC.

This clone was counted a few times. The chain couples TRBV4-3 to TRBJ2-7; D possibly corresponds to TRBD2 (6 bases). V was pared by 1 base and J by 3 bases, with 13 bases between. Germline values: CDR1 LGHNA, CDR2 YSLEER. This CDR3 has 15 amino acids. The chain's CDR3 is CASSQGPGRGYEQYF. CDR3 nucleotide sequence: TGCGCCAGCAGCCAAGGCCCCGGGAGAGGCTACGAGCAGTACTTC.

This clone was seen a single time. The chain uses TRBV2 and TRBJ2-7; 8 bases agree with TRBD2. This CDR3 comprises 14 residues. Germline V gene data show CDR1 as SNHLY and CDR2 as FYNNEI. J was trimmed by 4 bases and V by 6 bases; bases with no gene match: 8. CDR3 sequence: CASRHRREVYEQYF. The CDR3, as DNA: TGTGCCAGCAGGCACCGGCGGGAGGTTTACGAGCAGTACTTC.

V and J are TRBV29-1 and TRBJ1-2, with no clear D. Trimming left V 1 base short and J 3 bases short, with 9 bases between. The CDR3 covers 13 residues. Germline V gene sequence: CDR1 SQVTM, CDR2 ANQGSEA. Here the CDR3 DNA reads TGCAGCGTTGAAGGACCGACTGACTATGGCTACACCTTC. It encodes CSVEGPTDYGYTF. Looking up the rest from reference TRBV29-1 and TRBJ1-2 gives the full variable domain: SAVISQKPSRDICQRGTSLTIQCQVDSQVTMMFWYRQQPGQSLTLIATANQGSEATYESGFVIDKFPISRPNLTFSTLTVSNMSPEDSSIYLCSVEGPTDYGYTFGSGTRLTVV.

This clone was counted a few times. The rearrangement uses TRBV5-1 and TRBJ2-7; a weak D match, TRBD1 (5 bases). V dropped 3 bases and J dropped 4 bases, with 26 bases sitting between them. The CDR3 extends over 18 amino acids. Germline V gives CDR1 SGHRS, CDR2 YFSETQ. CDR3 loop: CASSWRTTGPQGLYEQYF. CDR3 bases: TGCGCCAGCAGCTGGCGGACAACGGGCCCCCAAGGGCTTTACGAGCAGTACTTC.

This chain joins TRBV28 and TRBJ2-7; D uncertain. V was cut by 1 base and J by 2 bases, with 9 bases left in between. Germline V lookup: CDR1 MDHEN, CDR2 SYDVKM. The CDR3 loop spans 14 amino acids. The CDR3 DNA follows: TGTGCCAGCAGTTTATCAGCGCCTCCCTACGAGCAGTACTTC. Amino acid sequence: CASSLSAPPYEQYF.

This clone was counted once. V usage is TRBV7-9 and J usage is TRBJ2-3; 7 nucleotides agree with TRBD2. The CDR3 sequence is 11 residues long. Germline lookup yields CDR1 SEHNR and CDR2 FQNEAQ (reference sequence). Trimming took 8 bases from V and 8 from J; bases not matched to a gene: 4. The DNA for the CDR3 is TGTGCCAGCCGTGGGGGGGTTACGCAGTATTTT. It specifies CASRGGVTQYF. Using reference TRBV7-9 and TRBJ2-3 for the parts outside the CDR3, the full variable domain is DTGVSQNPRHKITKRGQNVTFRCDPISEHNRLYWYRQTLGQGPEFLTYFQNEAQLEKSRLLSDRFSAERPKGSFSTLEIQRTEQGDSAMYLCASRGGVTQYFGPGTRLTVL.

The genes are TRBV7-3 and TRBJ2-7, with 9 bases that match TRBD2. The germline CDR1 and CDR2 sequences are SGHTA and FQGTGA. V shed 1 base, J shed 5 bases, and the junction held 6 bases outside the gene matches. The CDR3 runs 15 residues. The DNA for the CDR3 is TGTGCCAGCAGCTTAAGGGCGGGAGGGCCCCACGAGCAGTACTTC. It yields the protein CASSLRAGGPHEQYF.

The J gene is TRBJ2-1, the V gene TRBV6-5; 8 positions agree with TRBD2. The CDR3 runs to 15 residues. V lost 4 bases and J lost 6; bases outside the gene matches: 8. Germline V CDR1 and CDR2: MNHEY, SVGAGI. In DNA, the CDR3 is TGTGCCAGCAGTTCCACCGGGACTAGTCCCAATGAGCAGTTCTTC. Protein sequence: CASSSTGTSPNEQFF.

This chain links TRBV23-1 with TRBJ1-4; D not resolved. Being an ORF, TRBV23-1 has a function that is uncertain. The CDR3 is 11 residues long. V lost 1 base to trimming and J lost 12 bases, with 6 bases between them. The DNA of the CDR3 is TGCGCCAGCAGTCAATTAATTGAACTGTTTTTT. Its protein product is CASSQLIELFF.

The chain carries TRBV10-3 and TRBJ2-7; tentatively, D is TRBD1 (6 bases). The CDR3 sequence is 17 residues long. The ends were cut back, 4 bases at V and 0 bases at J, with 19 bases in the middle. Germline lookup yields CDR1 ENHRY and CDR2 SYGVKD. This CDR3 reads CAISARFGQKSSYEQYF. Written as DNA, the CDR3 is TGTGCCATCAGTGCTAGGTTCGGACAGAAGAGCTCCTACGAGCAGTACTTC.

This clone was found a few times. The chain carries TRBV19 and TRBJ2-1; 7 positions agree with TRBD2. Trimming cost V 8 bases and J 12 bases; bases outside gene matches: 13. This CDR3 region has 13 residues. Germline V lookup: CDR1 LNHDA, CDR2 SQIVND (reference sequence). CDR3 coding DNA: TGTGCCAGTTGCCCTGGGGAGGGCGGGGTGCAGTTCTTC. Translating gives CASCPGEGGVQFF.

This clone occurred once. The chain links TRBV5-4 to TRBJ2-3; TRBD2 aligns across 7 bases. The CDR3 has 19 residues. Trimming removed 0 bases from V and 2 bases from J; junction bases left unmatched: 15. Germline loops: CDR1 SGHNT, CDR2 YYREEE (reference sequence). CDR3 sequence (DNA): TGTGCCAGCAGCTTGGCCTCGCAAACGGCGGGAGTATCCACAGATACGCAGTATTTT. Its protein product is CASSLASQTAGVSTDTQYF.

This clone has more than one count but fewer than ten. The chain links TRBV12-5 to TRBJ1-2; 12 nucleotides agree with TRBD1. The CDR3 has 15 amino acids. V was pared by 5 bases and J by 8 bases, with 9 bases of the junction left unmatched. Germline V lookup: CDR1 LGHNT, CDR2 FRNRAP. CDR3 bases: TGTGCTAGTGGTGCGCCCCGGGACAGGGGGCAGGGCTACACCTTC. Its translation is CASGAPRDRGQGYTF.

The CDR3 spells CASREGATTNEKLFF. In DNA, the CDR3 is TGTGCCAGCAGGGAGGGGGCGACAACTAATGAAAAACTGTTTTTT. The J gene is TRBJ1-4, the V gene TRBV6-1; 7 bases fit TRBD1. The J segment lost 0 bases and the V segment lost 6 bases, leaving 4 bases of the junction unmatched. CDR1 is MNHNS and CDR2 is SASEGT in the germline V gene. The CDR3 covers 15 residues.

This sequence joins TRBV4-1 and TRBJ2-1; the D gene is possibly TRBD2 (6 bases). Trimming shortened V by 4 bases and J by 3 bases, and 19 bases separated the two germline ends. This CDR3 has 17 amino acids. Germline CDR1 MGHRA, CDR2 YSYEKL. The CDR3, as DNA: TGCGCCAGCAGCCCGATTTATACCCGGGGGATCTACAATGAGCAGTTCTTC. This translates into CASSPIYTRGIYNEQFF.